These 19 T cell receptor beta chains were sequenced from one sample in a study of T cell changes during pregnancy in multiple sclerosis (dated by TCRdb to about 2019). Receptor amplification or capture employed the immunoSEQ multiplex PCR assay. Drawn from immuneACCESS, this table holds only the in-frame rearrangements with V and J called that TCRdb kept. Clones are partly lost; checked studies trace under half to an unresolved V gene and leave the rest unexplained. The sample table shows over 30,000 clones, and roughly 88% are seen once. 1.2% of the sample is taken by the ten largest. This material consisted of CD4+ T cells from peripheral blood mononuclear cells, taken before pregnancy. The source of these receptors is a female donor with multiple sclerosis, enrolled in a pregnancy study.

This clone has more than one count but fewer than ten. The chain couples TRBV5-6 to TRBJ2-3; TRBD2 aligns across 10 bases. CDR3 length: 16 residues. Unmatched junction bases numbered 6, after V lost 0 bases and J lost 5 bases. CDR1 SGHDT and CDR2 YYEEEE come from the germline V gene. The DNA of the CDR3 is TGTGCCAGCAGCTTGGGTCTAGCGGGAGTAGGAGATACGCAGTATTTT. Encoded protein: CASSLGLAGVGDTQYF.

V and J are TRBV4-1 and TRBJ1-4; maybe TRBD1 (5 bases). Trimming removed 4 bases from V and 4 bases from J, with 13 bases in between. The CDR3 is 15 residues long. Germline CDR1 reads MGHRA; CDR2 reads YSYEKL. The CDR3 region has the DNA TGCGCCAGCAGCCGAGGGACTTTTTTTAATGAAAAACTGTTTTTT. It is translated as CASSRGTFFNEKLFF.

J is TRBJ2-3 and V is TRBV25-1, with D tentatively TRBD1 (5 bases). Trimming left V 8 bases short and J 2 bases short, with 17 bases between. CDR3 length: 15 amino acids. Germline-derived CDR1 and CDR2 are MGHDK and SYGVNS. This CDR3 is CASADSQIFTDTQYF. CDR3 bases: TGTGCCAGCGCTGACAGCCAAATCTTCACAGATACGCAGTATTTT.

This rearrangement joins TRBV6-1 to TRBJ1-5; D ambiguous. V dropped 6 bases and J dropped 1 base, with 10 bases sitting between them. The CDR3 covers 14 residues. CDR1 and CDR2 (germline): MNHNS, SASEGT. Written as DNA, the CDR3 is TGTGCCAGCAGGAGGGCCGCGAGCAATCAGCCCCAGCATTTT. It is translated as CASRRAASNQPQHF.

V usage is TRBV11-2 and J usage is TRBJ1-1, with D hard to call. The V gene's germline CDR1 is SGHAT and CDR2 FQNNGV. The CDR3 has 13 amino acids. Deletions cut 8 bases from V and 1 base from J, with 11 bases between. The chain's CDR3 is CASSGFTNTEAFF. The CDR3 DNA is TGTGCCAGCTCGGGGTTTACGAACACTGAAGCTTTCTTT.

The CDR3 loop reads CASSERGSSDTQYF. CDR3 nucleotides: TGCGCCAGCAGTGAACGAGGGAGTTCAGATACGCAGTATTTT. The chain has TRBV10-1 and TRBJ2-3, with D tentatively TRBD2 (5 bases). V dropped 3 bases and J dropped 4 bases, with 11 bases sitting between them. Per germline, CDR1 WNHNN and CDR2 SYGVQD (reference sequence). The length of the CDR3 is 14 residues.

This rearrangement joins TRBV7-9 to TRBJ2-5; 11 bases line up with TRBD1. CDR3 length: 17 residues. V lost 5 bases and J lost 2; bases outside the gene matches: 10. Germline V gives CDR1 SEHNR, CDR2 FQNEAQ (reference sequence). The CDR3 protein is CASSPAVRDRGQETQYF. CDR3 DNA sequence: TGTGCCAGCAGCCCCGCCGTCCGGGACAGGGGGCAAGAGACCCAGTACTTC.

This clone has just a few counts. This rearrangement joins TRBV28 to TRBJ1-1; TRBD1 is a possible D gene (6 bases). The CDR3 has 16 residues. Germline values: CDR1 MDHEN, CDR2 SYDVKM. Trimming took 1 base from V and 3 from J, leaving 15 bases between them. The CDR3 reads CASSLSTGAGDTEAFF. CDR3 bases: TGTGCCAGCAGTTTATCGACCGGGGCAGGGGACACTGAAGCTTTCTTT.

The chain carries TRBV19 and TRBJ2-1; TRBD2 aligns across 10 bases. V trimming: 6 bases; J trimming: 6 bases; junction bases outside the gene matches: 14. The length of the CDR3 is 17 residues. Germline CDR1 and CDR2: LNHDA and SQIVND (reference sequence). CDR3 sequence (DNA): TGTGCCAGTAGCGCAGGGTCGGCTAGCGGGAGTCGCAATGAGCAGTTCTTC. This encodes CASSAGSASGSRNEQFF.

V gene TRBV18 combines with J gene TRBJ1-1; D unclear. This CDR3 has 14 amino acids. V lost 1 base and J lost 6, with 12 bases in between. Per the germline V gene, CDR1 is KGHSH and CDR2 is LQKENI. Written as DNA, the CDR3 is TGTGCCAGCTCACCACTTCCCTCAGTTGCTGAAGCTTTCTTT. Protein: CASSPLPSVAEAFF. Together with reference TRBV18 and TRBJ1-1, the CDR3 gives the full variable domain: NAGVMQNPRHLVRRRGQEARLRCSPMKGHSHVYWYRQLPEEGLKFMVYLQKENIIDESGMPKERFSAEFPKEGPSILRIQQVVRGDSAAYFCASSPLPSVAEAFFGQGTRLTVV.

The V gene is TRBV28, the J gene TRBJ2-4, with a weak D call TRBD2 (5 bases). The CDR3 length is 16 residues. Germline assignment: CDR1 MDHEN and CDR2 SYDVKM. Trimming pared 5 bases from V and 0 bases from J, leaving 14 bases between. This CDR3 is CASSPGSELAKNIQYF. The CDR3 coding sequence is TGTGCCAGCAGTCCGGGGTCCGAATTAGCCAAAAACATTCAGTACTTC.

The chain recombines TRBV5-4 with TRBJ2-7; 12 nucleotides match TRBD2. The trim removed 1 base at V and 6 bases at J, leaving 14 bases unmatched. This CDR3 region has 18 residues. From germline, CDR1 is SGHNT and CDR2 YYREEE (reference sequence). This CDR3 reads CASSLPSGRAAQVSEQYF. The CDR3 nucleotides are TGTGCCAGCAGCTTGCCTAGCGGGAGGGCCGCCCAGGTGAGCGAGCAGTACTTC.

This clone has a single count. The rearrangement uses TRBV5-6 and TRBJ2-6; 13 nucleotides align to TRBD2. The CDR3 loop spans 18 amino acids. V shed 4 bases, J shed 1 base, and the junction held 5 bases outside the gene matches. The V gene's germline CDR1 is SGHDT and CDR2 YYEEEE. The CDR3 DNA reads as TGTGCCAGCAGCAGACGGACTAGCGGGAGATCTGGGGCCAACGTCCTGACTTTC. Its translation: CASSRRTSGRSGANVLTF.

V and J are TRBV5-1 and TRBJ2-5, with 12 bases lining up with TRBD2. V lost 5 bases and J lost 1; bases outside the gene matches: 3. Germline CDR1 reads SGHRS; CDR2 reads YFSETQ. The CDR3 is 15 residues long. The CDR3 nucleotides read TGCGCCAGCAGTACTAGCGGGAGGATCCAAGAGACCCAGTACTTC. Residues: CASSTSGRIQETQYF.

The chain uses TRBV6-6 and TRBJ1-5; 9 nucleotides line up with TRBD1. Germline CDR1 is MNHNY and CDR2 is SVGAGI (reference sequence). Trimming at V came to 4 bases and at J to 1 base, leaving 5 bases not matched to a gene. The CDR3 is 16 residues long. Written as DNA, the CDR3 is TGTGCCAGCAGTTTCCCGGACAGGGGAAGCAATCAGCCCCAGCATTTT. The encoded protein is CASSFPDRGSNQPQHF.

V and J are TRBV10-2 and TRBJ1-1, with a weak D call TRBD1 (6 bases). The CDR3 runs 14 residues. Germline-derived CDR1 and CDR2 are WSHSY and SAAADI. V lost 6 bases and J lost 5, with 16 bases in between. The CDR3 DNA is TGCGCCAGCAGAACCCAGGGCCAGGGGACTGAAGCTTTCTTT. This sequence encodes CASRTQGQGTEAFF.

This chain uses TRBV7-6 with TRBJ1-1; D gene unclear. V lost 1 base to trimming and J lost 4 bases, with 7 bases between them. The CDR3 runs 13 residues. The germline V gene encodes CDR1 SGHVS and CDR2 FNYEAQ. The CDR3 here is CASSLDPSTEAFF. Written as DNA, the CDR3 is TGTGCCAGCAGCTTAGATCCATCCACTGAAGCTTTCTTT.

V is TRBV28 and J is TRBJ1-2; unclear D gene. The CDR3 runs 12 residues. Trimming left V 5 bases short and J 2 bases short, with 6 bases between. CDR1 and CDR2 (germline): MDHEN, SYDVKM. Here the CDR3 DNA reads TGTGCCAGCAGTCCGGGGAACTATGGCTACACCTTC. Amino acids: CASSPGNYGYTF.

The rearrangement links TRBV19 to TRBJ1-2; TRBD1 matches at 7 bases. From germline, CDR1 is LNHDA and CDR2 SQIVND (reference sequence). The CDR3 loop spans 16 amino acids. The V gene end was trimmed by 3 bases and the J gene end by 5 bases; junction bases not matched to a gene: 12. CDR3 loop: CASSMGQGGLRYGYTF. The CDR3 region has the DNA TGTGCCAGTAGTATGGGGCAGGGGGGCCTCCGGTATGGCTACACCTTC.